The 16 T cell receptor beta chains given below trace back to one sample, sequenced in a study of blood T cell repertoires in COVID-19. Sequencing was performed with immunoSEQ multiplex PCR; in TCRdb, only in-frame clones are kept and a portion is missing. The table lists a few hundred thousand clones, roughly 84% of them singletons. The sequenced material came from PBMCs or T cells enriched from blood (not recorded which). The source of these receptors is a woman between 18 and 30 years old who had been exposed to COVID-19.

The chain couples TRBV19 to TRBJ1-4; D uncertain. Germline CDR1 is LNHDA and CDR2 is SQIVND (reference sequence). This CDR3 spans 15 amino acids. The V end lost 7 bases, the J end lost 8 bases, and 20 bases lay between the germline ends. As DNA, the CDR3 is TGTGCCAGTAAGCCTCTCGGCCCAGCGAACGAAAAACTGTTTTTT. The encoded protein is CASKPLGPANEKLFF.

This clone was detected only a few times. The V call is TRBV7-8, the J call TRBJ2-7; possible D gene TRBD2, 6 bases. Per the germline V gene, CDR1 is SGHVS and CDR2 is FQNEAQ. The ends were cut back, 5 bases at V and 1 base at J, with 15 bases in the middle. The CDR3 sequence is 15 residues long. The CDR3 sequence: CASSAQLAASYEQYF. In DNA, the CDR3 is TGTGCCAGCAGCGCACAACTAGCCGCGTCCTACGAGCAGTACTTC.

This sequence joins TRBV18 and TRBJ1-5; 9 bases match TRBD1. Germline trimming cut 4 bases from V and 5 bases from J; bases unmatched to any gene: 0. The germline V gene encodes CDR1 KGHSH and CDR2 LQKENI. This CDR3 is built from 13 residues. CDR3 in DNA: TGTGCCAGCTCACGGACAGGGGATCAGCCCCAGCATTTT. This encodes CASSRTGDQPQHF.

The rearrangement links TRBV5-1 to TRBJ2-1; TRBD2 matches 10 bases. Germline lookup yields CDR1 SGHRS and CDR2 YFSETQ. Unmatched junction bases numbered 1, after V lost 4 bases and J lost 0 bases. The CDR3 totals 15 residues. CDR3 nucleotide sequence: TGCGCCAGCAGCCCTAGCGGGAGCTCCTACAATGAGCAGTTCTTC. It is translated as CASSPSGSSYNEQFF.

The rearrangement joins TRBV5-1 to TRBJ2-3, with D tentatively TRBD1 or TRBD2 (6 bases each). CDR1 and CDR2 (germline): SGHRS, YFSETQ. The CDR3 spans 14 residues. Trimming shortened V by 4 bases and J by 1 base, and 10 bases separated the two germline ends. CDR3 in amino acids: CASSLEGGTDTQYF. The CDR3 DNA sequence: TGCGCCAGCAGCCTGGAGGGGGGCACAGATACGCAGTATTTT.

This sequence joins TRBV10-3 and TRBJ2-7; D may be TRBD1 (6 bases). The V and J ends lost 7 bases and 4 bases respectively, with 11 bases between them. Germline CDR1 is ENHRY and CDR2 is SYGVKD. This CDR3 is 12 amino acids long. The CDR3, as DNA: TGTGCCATCAAAGGGACAAGTTACGAGCAGTACTTC. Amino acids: CAIKGTSYEQYF.

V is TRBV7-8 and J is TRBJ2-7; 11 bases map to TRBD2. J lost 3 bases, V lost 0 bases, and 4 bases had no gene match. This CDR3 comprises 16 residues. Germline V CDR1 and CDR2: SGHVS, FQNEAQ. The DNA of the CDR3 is TGTGCCAGCAGCTTAGCTAGCGGGGGGGCTTACTACGAGCAGTACTTC. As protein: CASSLASGGAYYEQYF.

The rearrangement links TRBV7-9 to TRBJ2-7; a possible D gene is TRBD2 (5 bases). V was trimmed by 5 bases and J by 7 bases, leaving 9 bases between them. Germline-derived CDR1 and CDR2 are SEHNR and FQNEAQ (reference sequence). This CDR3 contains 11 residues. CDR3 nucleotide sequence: TGTGCCAGCAGCGAAGCGGAGGAGCAGTACTTC. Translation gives CASSEAEEQYF.

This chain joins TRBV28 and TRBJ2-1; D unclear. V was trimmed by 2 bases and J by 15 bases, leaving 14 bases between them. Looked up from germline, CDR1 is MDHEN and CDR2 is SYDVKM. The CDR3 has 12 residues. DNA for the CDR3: TGTGCCAGCAGTTTACCCATCGCTGAGGCGTTCTTC. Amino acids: CASSLPIAEAFF. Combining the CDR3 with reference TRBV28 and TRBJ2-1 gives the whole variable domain DVKVTQSSRYLVKRTGEKVFLECVQDMDHENMFWYRQDPGLGLRLIYFSYDVKMKEKGDIPEGYSVSREKKERFSLILESASTNQTSMYLCASSLPIAEAFFGPGTRLTVL.

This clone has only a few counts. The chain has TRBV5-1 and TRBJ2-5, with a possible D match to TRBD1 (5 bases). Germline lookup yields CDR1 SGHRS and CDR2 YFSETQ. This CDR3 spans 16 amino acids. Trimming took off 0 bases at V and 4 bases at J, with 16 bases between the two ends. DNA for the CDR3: TGCGCCAGCAGCTTGGGGGGCAGGTTCTTTGGAGAGACCCAGTACTTC. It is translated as CASSLGGRFFGETQYF. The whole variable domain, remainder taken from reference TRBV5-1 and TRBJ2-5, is KAGVTQTPRYLIKTRGQQVTLSCSPISGHRSVSWYQQTPGQGLQFLFEYFSETQRNKGNFPGRFSGRQFSNSRSEMNVSTLELGDSALYLCASSLGGRFFGETQYFGPGTRLLVL.

CDR3 bases: TGTGCCAGCAGTTGGGGACAGAATACGCAGTATTTT. It encodes CASSWGQNTQYF. This sequence joins TRBV28 and TRBJ2-3; TRBD1 aligns across 7 bases. CDR3 size: 12 residues. Per the germline V gene, CDR1 is MDHEN and CDR2 is SYDVKM. The V gene end was trimmed by 4 bases and the J gene end by 7 bases; junction bases not matched to a gene: 2.

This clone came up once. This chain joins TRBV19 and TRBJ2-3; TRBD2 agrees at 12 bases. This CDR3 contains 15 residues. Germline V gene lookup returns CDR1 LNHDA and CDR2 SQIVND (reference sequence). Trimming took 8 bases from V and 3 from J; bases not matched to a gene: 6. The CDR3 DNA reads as TGTGCCAGTCGGGCTAGCGGGGGGGTAACAGATACGCAGTATTTT. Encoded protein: CASRASGGVTDTQYF.

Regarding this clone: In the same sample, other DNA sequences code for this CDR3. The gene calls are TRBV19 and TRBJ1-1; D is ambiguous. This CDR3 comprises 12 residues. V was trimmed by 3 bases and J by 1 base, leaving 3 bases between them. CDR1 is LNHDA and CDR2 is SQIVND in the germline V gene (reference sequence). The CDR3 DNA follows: TGTGCCAGTAGTATTCGGAACACTGAAGCTTTCTTT. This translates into CASSIRNTEAFF.

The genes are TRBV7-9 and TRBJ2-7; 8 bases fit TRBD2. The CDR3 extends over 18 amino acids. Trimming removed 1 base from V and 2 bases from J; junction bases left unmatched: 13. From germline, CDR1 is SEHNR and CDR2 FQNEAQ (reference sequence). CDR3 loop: CASSLDFSGSRNTYEQYF. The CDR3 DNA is TGTGCCAGCAGCTTAGATTTCAGCGGGAGTAGGAACACCTACGAGCAGTACTTC.

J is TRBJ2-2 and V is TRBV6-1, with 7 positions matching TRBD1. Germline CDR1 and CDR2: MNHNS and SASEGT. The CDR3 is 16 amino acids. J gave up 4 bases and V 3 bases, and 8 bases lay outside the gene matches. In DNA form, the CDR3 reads TGTGCCAGCAGTGATTCCCGGGACAGACTCACCGGGGAGCTGTTTTTT. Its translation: CASSDSRDRLTGELFF.

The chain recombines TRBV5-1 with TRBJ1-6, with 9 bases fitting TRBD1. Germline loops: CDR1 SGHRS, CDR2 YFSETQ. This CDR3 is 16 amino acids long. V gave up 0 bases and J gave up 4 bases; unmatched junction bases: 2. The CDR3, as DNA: TGCGCCAGCAGCTTGGTAGGACAGGGGTATAATTCACCCCTCCACTTT. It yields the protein CASSLVGQGYNSPLHF. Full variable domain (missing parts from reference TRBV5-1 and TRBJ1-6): KAGVTQTPRYLIKTRGQQVTLSCSPISGHRSVSWYQQTPGQGLQFLFEYFSETQRNKGNFPGRFSGRQFSNSRSEMNVSTLELGDSALYLCASSLVGQGYNSPLHFGNGTRLTVT.